The 8 T cell receptor beta chains below all came from one sample that was sequenced in a study of T cell repertoires in cytomegalovirus infection. TCRdb ran MiXCR on the reads and lists one entry per CDR3 protein. In the table there are around 39,000 distinct CDR3 sequences, roughly 54% of which are singletons. These receptors have no identified antigens. The material sequenced was CD8+ T cells from cultured PBMCs, taken from culture after CMV antigen stimulation. These receptors all come from a human donor in good health (CMV status not recorded). Some clones in this sample may be carry-over from other donors' samples.

This clonotype was seen just once. Germline and junction disagree at one end, which may indicate a read error. This chain joins TRBV12-3 or TRBV12-4 and TRBJ2-3; unclear D gene. The CDR3 is made up of 16 amino acids. The CDR3 sequence: CASSSRSHAEIDTQYF. The CDR3 DNA follows: TGTGCCAGTAGTTCCCGCAGTCACGCCGAGATAGATACGCAGTATTTT.

The V and J genes are TRBV28 and TRBJ2-1; 7 nucleotides align to TRBD2. The length of the CDR3 is 16 residues. Per germline, CDR1 MDHEN and CDR2 SYDVKM. V shed 9 bases and J 0 bases; nucleotides not matched to a gene: 11. The CDR3 region has the DNA TGTGCCAGTCTCCCCGGCGGGAGCCCCTCCTACAATGAGCAGTTCTTC. Translated: CASLPGGSPSYNEQFF.

This clonotype was seen only a few times. The chain combines TRBV6-6 with TRBJ1-2; D might be TRBD1 (6 bases). CDR1 MNHNY and CDR2 SVGAGI come from the germline V gene (reference sequence). Trimming took 6 bases from V and 1 from J, leaving 18 bases between them. This CDR3 is built from 16 residues. DNA of the CDR3: TGTGCCAGCAGGACGAGGCACCAGGGGTATAACTATGGCTACACCTTC. Its translation: CASRTRHQGYNYGYTF.

J is TRBJ1-6 and V is TRBV12-5; D unclear. Germline CDR1 reads LGHNT; CDR2 reads FRNRAP. Trimming pared 7 bases from V and 7 bases from J, leaving 5 bases between. The CDR3 loop spans 11 amino acids. CDR3 in DNA: TGTGCTAGTGCCCTCAATTCACCCCTCCACTTT. Protein: CASALNSPLHF.

This chain uses TRBV7-9 with TRBJ2-1; perhaps TRBD2 as D (5 bases). Trimming pared 1 base from V and 5 bases from J, leaving 6 bases between. The V gene's germline CDR1 is SEHNR and CDR2 FQNEAQ (reference sequence). The CDR3 loop spans 13 amino acids. The CDR3 region is CASSLGEHNEQFF. CDR3 DNA sequence: TGTGCCAGCAGCTTAGGGGAGCACAATGAGCAGTTCTTC.

This clonotype has more than one count but fewer than ten. The chain carries TRBV28 and TRBJ1-5; 8 positions agree with TRBD1. Per germline, CDR1 MDHEN and CDR2 SYDVKM. The CDR3 sequence is 16 residues long. J lost 6 bases, V lost 6 bases, and 13 bases had no gene match. The CDR3 loop is CASSMMGQVWPQPQHF. DNA of the CDR3: TGTGCCAGCAGCATGATGGGACAGGTTTGGCCTCAGCCCCAGCATTTT.

This clonotype was counted a few times. V gene TRBV27 combines with J gene TRBJ2-2; D call uncertain. Trimming shortened V by 3 bases and J by 3 bases, and 5 bases separated the two germline ends. Germline V CDR1 and CDR2: MNHEY, SMNVEV (reference sequence). This CDR3 contains 13 residues. The CDR3 DNA sequence: TGTGCCAGCAGTTTTAAGTACACCGGGGAGCTGTTTTTT. This sequence encodes CASSFKYTGELFF.

The chain has TRBV5-6 and TRBJ2-5, with D possibly called TRBD1 or TRBD2 (5 bases each). Germline V gene lookup returns CDR1 SGHDT and CDR2 YYEEEE. Trimming removed 0 bases from V and 3 bases from J, with 9 bases in between. The CDR3 sequence is 14 residues long. CDR3 amino acids: CASSLGGTEETQYF. CDR3 coding DNA: TGTGCCAGCAGCTTGGGAGGGACGGAAGAGACCCAGTACTTC.